The rows below give T cell receptor beta chains drawn from one sample of a study of OX40 agonist ivuxolimab in advanced cancers. Some clones are missing from TCRdb's copy, which holds only in-frame ones; the method was immunoSEQ multiplex PCR. The repertoire consists of around 33,000 clones, with over 80% occurring once and the leading ten covering approximately 21%. Sample: CD4+ or CD8+ T cells sorted from blood, taken in a trial of the OX40 agonist ivuxolimab. All receptors derive from an adult with an advanced solid tumor such as melanoma, head and neck, liver or kidney cancer. Both conserved end residues are part of each CDR3. Fields, in order: clone size, J gene, D gene, V gene, CDR3 protein, CDR3 DNA. A D gene is named only where the DNA matches it firmly. Size is omitted from some rows. Given values are once, few, many or a class for expanded clones.

clone size: few
J gene: TRBJ2-7
D gene: NA
V gene: TRBV28
CDR3 protein: CASSLGAYEQYF
CDR3 DNA: TGTGCCAGCAGTTTAGGTGCCTACGAGCAGTACTTC

clone size: NA
J gene: TRBJ2-7
D gene: TRBD1
V gene: TRBV15
CDR3 protein: CATSKGDRTYEQYF
CDR3 DNA: TGTGCCACCAGTAAGGGGGACAGGACCTACGAGCAGTACTTC

clone size: NA
J gene: TRBJ1-2
D gene: TRBD1
V gene: TRBV9
CDR3 protein: CASSTGQSRGYTF
CDR3 DNA: TGTGCCAGCAGCACGGGACAGTCTAGGGGCTACACCTTC

clone size: few
J gene: TRBJ2-2
D gene: NA
V gene: TRBV4-1
CDR3 protein: CASSQTSNPTGELFF
CDR3 DNA: TGCGCCAGCAGCCAAACTAGTAACCCCACCGGGGAGCTGTTTTTT

clone size: NA
J gene: TRBJ1-1
D gene: NA
V gene: TRBV7-9
CDR3 protein: CASRLGQTNTEAFF
CDR3 DNA: TGTGCCAGCAGGTTAGGACAGACGAACACTGAAGCTTTCTTT

clone size: NA
J gene: TRBJ2-5
D gene: NA
V gene: TRBV9
CDR3 protein: CASSASLAPVETQYF
CDR3 DNA: TGTGCCAGCAGCGCCTCTCTCGCCCCGGTGGAGACCCAGTACTTC

clone size: NA
J gene: TRBJ2-2
D gene: NA
V gene: TRBV15
CDR3 protein: CATSRGGLPELFF
CDR3 DNA: TGTGCCACCAGCAGAGGGGGACTCCCTGAGCTGTTTTTT

clone size: NA
J gene: TRBJ2-3
D gene: NA
V gene: TRBV27
CDR3 protein: CASTLLPLKTNTQYF
CDR3 DNA: TGTGCCAGCACCCTTCTCCCGCTCAAAACGAATACGCAGTATTTT

clone size: few
J gene: TRBJ2-1
D gene: TRBD2
V gene: TRBV6-5
CDR3 protein: CASRRGLAGWDEQFF
CDR3 DNA: TGTGCCAGCAGACGAGGACTAGCGGGATGGGATGAGCAGTTCTTC

clone size: NA
J gene: TRBJ2-3
D gene: TRBD2
V gene: TRBV5-6
CDR3 protein: CASSWTSDHTDTQYF
CDR3 DNA: TGTGCCAGCAGCTGGACTAGCGACCACACAGATACGCAGTATTTT

clone size: few
J gene: TRBJ1-5
D gene: NA
V gene: TRBV5-5
CDR3 protein: CASSPMAGLNNQPQHF
CDR3 DNA: TGTGCCAGCAGTCCAATGGCGGGACTGAACAATCAGCCCCAGCATTTT

clone size: NA
J gene: TRBJ2-2
D gene: NA
V gene: TRBV6-5
CDR3 protein: CASSSGQNTGELFF
CDR3 DNA: TGTGCCAGCAGTTCGGGACAGAACACCGGGGAGCTGTTTTTT

clone size: NA
J gene: TRBJ1-5
D gene: NA
V gene: TRBV2
CDR3 protein: CASGGQPQHF
CDR3 DNA: TGTGCCAGCGGGGGGCAGCCCCAGCATTTT

clone size: NA
J gene: TRBJ2-5
D gene: TRBD2
V gene: TRBV7-9
CDR3 protein: CASSTRLAGLETQYF
CDR3 DNA: TGTGCCAGCAGCACCCGACTAGCGGGGCTGGAGACCCAGTACTTC

clone size: NA
J gene: TRBJ1-4
D gene: NA
V gene: TRBV28
CDR3 protein: CASSLFMRSLDEKLFF
CDR3 DNA: TGTGCCAGCAGTTTATTTATGAGGTCCCTGGATGAAAAACTGTTTTTT

clone size: NA
J gene: TRBJ1-5
D gene: NA
V gene: TRBV5-4
CDR3 protein: CASSQDGGVGQPQHF
CDR3 DNA: TGCGCCAGCAGCCAAGATGGGGGAGTTGGGCAGCCCCAGCATTTT

clone size: NA
J gene: TRBJ2-7
D gene: NA
V gene: TRBV7-3
CDR3 protein: CASSLRTAISYEQYF
CDR3 DNA: TGTGCCAGCAGCTTAAGGACAGCCATCTCCTACGAGCAGTACTTC

clone size: NA
J gene: TRBJ2-7
D gene: TRBD1
V gene: TRBV15
CDR3 protein: CATSRDAGQGLYEQYF
CDR3 DNA: TGTGCCACCAGCAGAGACGCCGGACAGGGCCTCTACGAGCAGTACTTC

clone size: NA
J gene: TRBJ1-5
D gene: NA
V gene: TRBV27
CDR3 protein: CASSIPGEPQHF
CDR3 DNA: TGTGCCAGCAGTATCCCGGGTGAGCCCCAGCATTTT

clone size: NA
J gene: TRBJ2-1
D gene: TRBD2
V gene: TRBV13
CDR3 protein: CASSATGRGWNEQFF
CDR3 DNA: TGTGCCAGCAGCGCCACCGGGAGGGGGTGGAATGAGCAGTTCTTC

clone size: NA
J gene: TRBJ1-2
D gene: NA
V gene: TRBV29-1
CDR3 protein: CSVEGAYGYTF
CDR3 DNA: TGCAGCGTTGAAGGGGCCTATGGCTACACCTTC

clone size: NA
J gene: TRBJ1-5
D gene: NA
V gene: TRBV15
CDR3 protein: CATSMGAQYISNQPQHF
CDR3 DNA: TGTGCCACCAGCATGGGGGCCCAATATATTAGCAATCAGCCCCAGCATTTT

clone size: NA
J gene: TRBJ2-7
D gene: TRBD2
V gene: TRBV13
CDR3 protein: CASSPGLAASYEQYF
CDR3 DNA: TGTGCCAGCAGCCCTGGACTAGCGGCTTCCTACGAGCAGTACTTC

clone size: NA
J gene: TRBJ2-5
D gene: NA
V gene: TRBV7-6
CDR3 protein: CASSPGGWSGQETQYF
CDR3 DNA: TGTGCCAGCAGCCCAGGGGGGTGGTCAGGACAAGAGACCCAGTACTTC

clone size: NA
J gene: TRBJ1-1
D gene: NA
V gene: TRBV12-2
CDR3 protein: CASRLGPRGRTTEAFF
CDR3 DNA: TGTGCAAGTCGCTTAGGCCCTCGGGGCCGAACCACTGAAGCTTTCTTT

clone size: medium-sized
J gene: TRBJ1-1
D gene: NA
V gene: TRBV7-8
CDR3 protein: CASSLSPRRAPEAFF
CDR3 DNA: TGTGCCAGCAGCTTATCCCCCAGGAGAGCTCCTGAAGCTTTCTTT

clone size: NA
J gene: TRBJ1-5
D gene: NA
V gene: TRBV5-1
CDR3 protein: CASSLGIGNQPQHF
CDR3 DNA: TGCGCCAGCAGCTTGGGAATTGGCAATCAGCCCCAGCATTTT

clone size: NA
J gene: TRBJ2-3
D gene: TRBD2
V gene: TRBV2
CDR3 protein: CASRLTSGSSTDTQYF
CDR3 DNA: TGTGCCAGCAGACTGACTAGCGGGAGTAGCACAGATACGCAGTATTTT

clone size: NA
J gene: TRBJ2-3
D gene: TRBD1
V gene: TRBV6-4
CDR3 protein: CASSAGTGGADTQYF
CDR3 DNA: TGTGCCAGCAGTGCCGGGACAGGGGGCGCAGATACGCAGTATTTT

clone size: NA
J gene: TRBJ2-2
D gene: NA
V gene: TRBV5-6
CDR3 protein: CAASHPGVITGELFF
CDR3 DNA: TGTGCCGCCTCCCATCCCGGGGTAATCACCGGGGAGCTGTTTTTT

clone size: NA
J gene: TRBJ2-4
D gene: NA
V gene: TRBV27
CDR3 protein: CASSPGPGIQYF
CDR3 DNA: TGTGCCAGCAGCCCGGGGCCGGGCATTCAGTACTTC

clone size: NA
J gene: TRBJ2-5
D gene: TRBD1
V gene: TRBV4-1
CDR3 protein: CASSQDVTGGIIQETQYF
CDR3 DNA: TGCGCCAGCAGCCAAGACGTTACAGGGGGTATAATCCAAGAGACCCAGTACTTC

clone size: once
J gene: TRBJ2-3
D gene: TRBD1
V gene: TRBV30
CDR3 protein: CAWSATGTVEITDTQYF
CDR3 DNA: TGTGCCTGGAGTGCAACCGGGACAGTCGAAATCACAGATACGCAGTATTTT

clone size: NA
J gene: TRBJ1-5
D gene: NA
V gene: TRBV18
CDR3 protein: CASSPQWEGNQPQHF
CDR3 DNA: TGTGCCAGCTCACCTCAATGGGAGGGCAATCAGCCCCAGCATTTT

clone size: NA
J gene: TRBJ2-7
D gene: NA
V gene: TRBV7-9
CDR3 protein: CASSLEGQAGYEQYF
CDR3 DNA: TGTGCCAGCAGCTTAGAGGGGCAGGCCGGCTACGAGCAGTACTTC

clone size: NA
J gene: TRBJ2-2
D gene: NA
V gene: TRBV4-3
CDR3 protein: CASSQDLDLTGELFF
CDR3 DNA: TGCGCCAGCAGCCAAGATTTAGACCTCACCGGGGAGCTGTTTTTT

clone size: NA
J gene: TRBJ2-3
D gene: TRBD1
V gene: TRBV6-4
CDR3 protein: CASSDSTGGPDTQYF
CDR3 DNA: TGTGCCAGCAGTGACTCGACAGGGGGCCCAGATACGCAGTATTTT

clone size: NA
J gene: TRBJ1-2
D gene: TRBD1
V gene: TRBV19
CDR3 protein: CAARDREGYGYTF
CDR3 DNA: TGTGCCGCAAGGGACAGGGAGGGGTATGGCTACACCTTC

clone size: NA
J gene: TRBJ1-6
D gene: NA
V gene: TRBV28
CDR3 protein: CASSLGAGSSYNSPLHF
CDR3 DNA: TGTGCCAGCAGTTTGGGTGCAGGGAGCTCCTATAATTCACCCCTCCACTTT

clone size: NA
J gene: TRBJ1-1
D gene: NA
V gene: TRBV10-1
CDR3 protein: CASSESINPENTEAFF
CDR3 DNA: TGCGCCAGCAGTGAGTCGATTAACCCGGAGAACACTGAAGCTTTCTTT

clone size: NA
J gene: TRBJ2-7
D gene: NA
V gene: TRBV6-5
CDR3 protein: CASSYLSGYEQYF
CDR3 DNA: TGTGCCAGCAGTTACTTGTCAGGCTACGAGCAGTACTTC

clone size: NA
J gene: TRBJ1-2
D gene: TRBD1
V gene: TRBV6-1
CDR3 protein: CASSSGGWRYGYTF
CDR3 DNA: TGTGCCAGCAGCTCAGGGGGCTGGCGGTATGGCTACACCTTC

clone size: NA
J gene: TRBJ2-7
D gene: TRBD1
V gene: TRBV9
CDR3 protein: CASSPQGTYEQYF
CDR3 DNA: TGTGCCAGCAGCCCACAGGGGACCTACGAGCAGTACTTC

clone size: NA
J gene: TRBJ1-4
D gene: NA
V gene: TRBV28
CDR3 protein: CASSRGVRGYDEKLFF
CDR3 DNA: TGTGCCAGCAGTCGAGGGGTGAGGGGGTATGATGAAAAACTGTTTTTT

clone size: NA
J gene: TRBJ1-2
D gene: NA
V gene: TRBV9
CDR3 protein: CASSDNVRGYGYTF
CDR3 DNA: TGTGCCAGCAGCGATAACGTAAGGGGTTATGGCTACACCTTC

clone size: NA
J gene: TRBJ2-7
D gene: NA
V gene: TRBV7-9
CDR3 protein: CASSLVSRDEQYF
CDR3 DNA: TGTGCCAGCAGCTTAGTTTCCCGGGACGAGCAGTACTTC

clone size: NA
J gene: TRBJ2-1
D gene: NA
V gene: TRBV27
CDR3 protein: CASRPAGIYNEQFF
CDR3 DNA: TGTGCCAGCAGACCAGCCGGGATCTACAATGAGCAGTTCTTC

clone size: NA
J gene: TRBJ1-3
D gene: NA
V gene: TRBV9
CDR3 protein: CASSVDVGMGGNTIYF
CDR3 DNA: TGTGCCAGCAGCGTAGATGTGGGAATGGGGGGAAACACCATATATTTT

clone size: NA
J gene: TRBJ1-1
D gene: NA
V gene: TRBV6-5
CDR3 protein: CASSYLAGVGTEAFF
CDR3 DNA: TGTGCCAGCAGTTACTTGGCAGGGGTGGGCACTGAAGCTTTCTTT

clone size: NA
J gene: TRBJ2-3
D gene: NA
V gene: TRBV13
CDR3 protein: CASTTTTGDRKNPHQADTQYF
CDR3 DNA: TGTGCCAGCACCACCACGACGGGCGACAGGAAGAACCCCCACCAGGCGGATACGCAGTATTTT

clone size: NA
J gene: TRBJ1-5
D gene: TRBD1
V gene: TRBV6-6
CDR3 protein: CASSPDRGGGQPQHF
CDR3 DNA: TGTGCCAGCAGCCCGGACAGGGGCGGGGGTCAGCCCCAGCATTTT

clone size: NA
J gene: TRBJ2-7
D gene: NA
V gene: TRBV7-2
CDR3 protein: CASRPNLGGASYEQYF
CDR3 DNA: TGTGCCAGCAGGCCGAACTTAGGGGGGGCTTCCTACGAGCAGTACTTC

clone size: NA
J gene: TRBJ1-2
D gene: NA
V gene: TRBV30
CDR3 protein: CAWSGLSGYGYTF
CDR3 DNA: TGTGCCTGGAGTGGCCTCTCGGGCTATGGCTACACCTTC

clone size: NA
J gene: TRBJ2-7
D gene: NA
V gene: TRBV5-5
CDR3 protein: CASSLASSGVEYF
CDR3 DNA: TGTGCCAGCAGCTTGGCGTCTTCGGGGGTGGAGTACTTC

clone size: NA
J gene: TRBJ1-1
D gene: TRBD1
V gene: TRBV4-3
CDR3 protein: CASSQDEGGDRDNTEAFF
CDR3 DNA: TGCGCCAGCAGCCAAGACGAGGGGGGCGACAGGGATAACACTGAAGCTTTCTTT

clone size: once
J gene: TRBJ2-5
D gene: TRBD2
V gene: TRBV13
CDR3 protein: CASSRPGTSGSRQETQYF
CDR3 DNA: TGTGCCAGCAGCAGACCCGGGACTAGCGGGAGCCGGCAAGAGACCCAGTACTTC

clone size: few
J gene: TRBJ1-5
D gene: NA
V gene: TRBV28
CDR3 protein: CASSLWGGGDQPQHF
CDR3 DNA: TGTGCCAGCAGTTTGTGGGGCGGGGGGGATCAGCCCCAGCATTTT

clone size: few
J gene: TRBJ2-1
D gene: NA
V gene: TRBV2
CDR3 protein: CASSEPQGGESSYNEQFF
CDR3 DNA: TGTGCCAGCAGTGAACCACAGGGGGGGGAGAGCTCCTACAATGAGCAGTTCTTC